This TCR beta chain originates from a study of blood T cell repertoires in COVID-19. Study-wide context: Material from acute and convalescent COVID-19 was sourced from the United States, Italy and Spain. PBMCs, B-cell-depleted T cells, or T cells provided the cDNA or gDNA that made up the material.

The CDR3 consists of 17 residues. V gave up 3 bases and J gave up 0 bases, with 16 bases separating them. CDR1 is SGHTA, CDR2 FQGNSA, per germline. How the authors handled the data: Reference gene primer amplification yielded estimated nucleated cell counts. Sequenced by immunoSEQ multiplex PCR; TCRdb stores in-frame clones only, minus some. V and J calls and clone size are given by that table; D and trimming were obtained from the DNA. The sample lists around 280,000 clones, 87% occurring once. The chain uses TRBV7-2 and TRBJ2-3, with D perhaps matching TRBD2 (7 bases). The clonotype comes from a woman between 45 and 65 years old who had recovered from COVID-19. Input material: peripheral blood. The CDR3 is CASSFSGGPTSTDTQYF. The DNA of the CDR3 is TGTGCCAGCAGCTTTTCGGGGGGCCCCACAAGCACAGATACGCAGTATTTT.